The rows below give T cell receptor beta chains drawn from one sample of a study of spatial heterogeneity in lung cancer. TCRdb reprocessed the 5' RACE reads with MiXCR, giving one entry per CDR3 protein. The sample has about 10,000 distinct CDR3 sequences; roughly 6.3% are singletons. This specimen was lung tumor tissue, taken at surgery. Receptors originate from a male donor with early-stage non-small cell lung cancer. Both conserved end residues are part of each CDR3. The D gene is left open where the match is weak. Size is stated for part of the rows, as once, few or many counts, or as a class when the clone is expanded.

many	TRBJ1-3	NA	TRBV9	TGTGCCAGCAGCGTAGATGGAGGAAACACCATATATTTT	CASSVDGGNTIYF
many	TRBJ2-3	TRBD2	TRBV20-1	TGCAGTGCTAGAGATCCCCGGAGTAGCGGGAGCCGTAGCACAGATACGCAGTATTTT	CSARDPRSSGSRSTDTQYF
many	TRBJ1-2	TRBD1	TRBV5-5	TGTGCCAGCAGCTTGGCCTGGACGGACAGGCTCTCCACGAACTATGGCTACACCTTC	CASSLAWTDRLSTNYGYTF
many	TRBJ2-3	TRBD2	TRBV20-1	TGCAGTGCTCTACCCGGGACTAGCGGGCCAGATACGCAGTATTTT	CSALPGTSGPDTQYF
NA	TRBJ1-2	NA	TRBV5-6	TGTGCCAGCAGCTTGATGGGGCCGCTTGGCTACACCTTC	CASSLMGPLGYTF
few	TRBJ2-5	TRBD1	TRBV11-2	TGTGCCAGCAGCCAACAGGGGTACCAAGAGACCCAGTACTTC	CASSQQGYQETQYF
many	TRBJ1-5	NA	TRBV20-1	TGCAGTGCCCCCGTTGGGGGGGAGCAGCCCCAGCATTTT	CSAPVGGEQPQHF
NA	TRBJ2-7	NA	TRBV29-1	TGCAGCGTTGAAGACCCCTCCGGACATACCTACGAGCAGTACTTC	CSVEDPSGHTYEQYF
many	TRBJ2-6	NA	TRBV5-1	TGCGCCAGCAGCCTAAATAACATAGGGGCCAACGTCCTGACTTTC	CASSLNNIGANVLTF
many	TRBJ2-7	TRBD2	TRBV20-1	TGCAGTGCTAAGGGACTAGCGGGAGACGAGCAGTACTTC	CSAKGLAGDEQYF
many	TRBJ1-1	NA	TRBV7-3	TGTGCCAGCAGCTTACAGCGAAACACTGAAGCTTTCTTT	CASSLQRNTEAFF
many	TRBJ1-2	NA	TRBV28	TGTGCCAGCAGTGGGGCAGGGTCGAACTATGGCTACACCTTC	CASSGAGSNYGYTF
few	TRBJ2-1	NA	TRBV20-1	TGCAGTGCTTATCCCACGGGTGGGGAGCAGTTCTTC	CSAYPTGGEQFF
many	TRBJ1-2	TRBD1	TRBV28	TGTGCCAGCGGGGGACAGGGTTCGAATGGCTACACCTTC	CASGGQGSNGYTF
many	TRBJ1-5	TRBD1	TRBV7-8	TGTGCCAGCAGCCGCGGACAGGAGGTAAATCAGCCCCAGCATTTT	CASSRGQEVNQPQHF
many	TRBJ2-2	NA	TRBV6-1	TGTGCCAGCAGTGAAGGGTCCGTCGTCACCGGGGAGCTGTTTTTT	CASSEGSVVTGELFF
many	TRBJ2-5	NA	TRBV30	TGTGCCTGGATCGGCGGCGGGGTCCCAGAGACCCAGTACTTC	CAWIGGGVPETQYF
medium-sized	TRBJ2-4	NA	TRBV28	TGTGCCAGCGGATTAAGGGGAGGCTCCAAAAACATTCAGTACTTC	CASGLRGGSKNIQYF
NA	TRBJ2-7	TRBD1	TRBV18	TGTGCCAGCTCACCACTCGGGGACAGTTCCTACGAGCAGTACTTC	CASSPLGDSSYEQYF
few	TRBJ1-1	NA	TRBV20-1	TGCAGGCTGAACACTGAAGCTTTCTTT	CRLNTEAFF
many	TRBJ2-5	NA	TRBV18	TGTGCCAGCTCACCGTACCAAGAGACCCAGTACTTC	CASSPYQETQYF
medium-sized	TRBJ2-1	TRBD2	TRBV9	TGTGCCAGCAAGCGGGGTAGCGGGGGAAATGAGCAGTTCTTC	CASKRGSGGNEQFF
medium-sized	TRBJ1-5	NA	TRBV19	TGTGCCAGTAGTATATCAGGCCGCAATCAGCCCCAGCATTTT	CASSISGRNQPQHF
many	TRBJ2-2	NA	TRBV5-4	TGTGCCAGCAGTCGTAACACCGGGGAGCTGTTTTTT	CASSRNTGELFF
many	TRBJ1-1	NA	TRBV6-5	TGTGCCAGCAGTTACTCGATTCGGGGGCAAGGGAGCACTGAAGCTTTCTTT	CASSYSIRGQGSTEAFF
many	TRBJ1-1	NA	TRBV7-3	TGTGCCAGCAGCTCTTATCCAGGGATTGATGAAGCTTTCTTT	CASSSYPGIDEAFF
many	TRBJ1-2	NA	TRBV3-1	TGTGCCAGCAGCCAAGATCGGGCAGGGTTTAACTATGGCTACACCTTC	CASSQDRAGFNYGYTF
many	TRBJ1-5	NA	TRBV2	TGTGCCAGCAGTTCAAGGGGCAGGGGCCTTAGCAATCAGCCCCAGCATTTT	CASSSRGRGLSNQPQHF
many	TRBJ2-3	NA	TRBV5-1	TGCGCCAGCAGCCCGGGGACTTCCGGATTCACAGATACGCAGTATTTT	CASSPGTSGFTDTQYF
many	TRBJ1-3	NA	TRBV12-3/TRBV12-4	TGTGCCAGCAGATCACAGGGATTTGGAAACACCATATATTTT	CASRSQGFGNTIYF
many	TRBJ2-3	TRBD1	TRBV5-1	TGCGCCAGCAGCACTAACCGGGACAGGCCAAGCACAGATACGCAGTATTTT	CASSTNRDRPSTDTQYF
medium-sized	TRBJ2-1	NA	TRBV14	TGTGCCAGCAGCCCAGCCAACTCCTACAATGAGCAGTTCTTC	CASSPANSYNEQFF
NA	TRBJ1-4	NA	TRBV6-6	TGTGCCAGCAGTCCGACGTTGGGCGCGATTGAAAAACTGTTTTTT	CASSPTLGAIEKLFF
many	TRBJ1-1	NA	TRBV12-3/TRBV12-4	TGTGCCAGCGACGGGGCATCGTTAAACACTGAAGCTTTCTTT	CASDGASLNTEAFF
medium-sized	TRBJ2-2	NA	TRBV14	TGTGCCAGCAGCCAATTCGGCCGAGATTTAACCGGGGAGCTGTTTTTT	CASSQFGRDLTGELFF
many	TRBJ1-1	NA	TRBV20-1	TGCAGTGCGTCGGCGGGCTGGAACACTGAAGCTTTCTTT	CSASAGWNTEAFF
many	TRBJ2-7	NA	TRBV4-2	TGTGCCAGCAGCCAAGAGGCAACGGCAGGAGTCCCGTACTACGAGCAGTACTTC	CASSQEATAGVPYYEQYF
few	TRBJ2-7	NA	TRBV7-3	TGTGCCAGCAGCTTAGAGACTAGAAGCGAGCAGTACTTC	CASSLETRSEQYF
few	TRBJ1-1	NA	TRBV6-5	TGTGCCAGCAGTTACGAAACATCGGGGAACACTGAAGCTTTCTTT	CASSYETSGNTEAFF
many	TRBJ2-7	NA	TRBV13	TGTGCCAGCAGCCAAACAGGGATTGGAGACCGAAAGCAGTACTTC	CASSQTGIGDRKQYF
many	TRBJ2-3	TRBD2	TRBV4-1	TGCGCCAGCAGCCAAGAAGGACTAGCGGGAGCGGCAGATACGCAGTATTTT	CASSQEGLAGAADTQYF